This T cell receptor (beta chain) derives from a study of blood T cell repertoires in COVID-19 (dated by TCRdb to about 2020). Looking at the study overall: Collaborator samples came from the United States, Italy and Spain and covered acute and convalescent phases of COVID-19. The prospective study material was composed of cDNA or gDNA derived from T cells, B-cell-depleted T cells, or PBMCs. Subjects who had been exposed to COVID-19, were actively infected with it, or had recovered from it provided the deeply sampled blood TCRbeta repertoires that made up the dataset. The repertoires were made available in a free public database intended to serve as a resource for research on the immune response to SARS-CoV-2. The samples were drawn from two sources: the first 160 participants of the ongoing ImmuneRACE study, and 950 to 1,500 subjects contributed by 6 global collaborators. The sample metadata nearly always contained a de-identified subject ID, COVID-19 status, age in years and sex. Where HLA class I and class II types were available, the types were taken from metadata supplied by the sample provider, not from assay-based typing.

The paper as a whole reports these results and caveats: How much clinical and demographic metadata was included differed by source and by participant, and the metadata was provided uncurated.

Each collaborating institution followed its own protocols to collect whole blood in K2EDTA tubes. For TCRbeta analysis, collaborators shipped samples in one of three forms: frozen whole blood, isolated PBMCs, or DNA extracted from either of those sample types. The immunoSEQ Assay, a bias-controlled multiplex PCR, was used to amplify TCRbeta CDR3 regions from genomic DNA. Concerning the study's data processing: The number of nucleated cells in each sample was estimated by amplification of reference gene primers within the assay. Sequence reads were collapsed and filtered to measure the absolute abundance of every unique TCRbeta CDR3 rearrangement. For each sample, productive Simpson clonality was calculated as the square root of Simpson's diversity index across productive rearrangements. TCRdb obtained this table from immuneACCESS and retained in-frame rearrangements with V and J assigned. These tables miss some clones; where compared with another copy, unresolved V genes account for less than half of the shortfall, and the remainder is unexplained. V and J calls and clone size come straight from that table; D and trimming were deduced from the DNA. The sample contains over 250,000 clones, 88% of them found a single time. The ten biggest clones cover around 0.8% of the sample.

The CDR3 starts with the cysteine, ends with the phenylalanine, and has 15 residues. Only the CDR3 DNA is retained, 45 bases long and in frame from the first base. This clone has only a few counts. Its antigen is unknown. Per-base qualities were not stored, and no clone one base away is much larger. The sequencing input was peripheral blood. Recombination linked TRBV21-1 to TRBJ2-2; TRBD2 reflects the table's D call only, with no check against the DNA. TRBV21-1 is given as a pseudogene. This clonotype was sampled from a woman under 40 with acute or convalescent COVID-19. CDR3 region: CASRHTSGIGGELFF. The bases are TGTGCCAGCCGCCATACTAGCGGGATCGGCGGGGAGCTGTTTTTT.